This T cell receptor (beta chain) was observed in a study of spatial heterogeneity in lung cancer. Study conclusions and caveats: Expanded TCRs classified as ubiquitous or regional were counted, and these counts tracked ubiquitous and regional nonsynonymous mutations, respectively. Alpha and beta chain coverage of tumor T cells was estimated at about 6.5% and 14%, respectively. In tumors, expanded intratumoral alpha and beta TCR counts tracked mutation counts.

Germline-derived CDR1 and CDR2 are SQVTM and ANQGSEA. The CDR3 sequence is 13 residues long. The V end was cut by 6 bases, the J end by 0 bases, with 11 bases between. The time point is: sample taken at primary tumor resection. The study sequenced unsorted whole RNA from tumor, nontumor lung or frozen PBMC. This clonotype has at least ten counts. Its antigen is unidentified. Individually, TCR cDNA molecules were each labelled with a unique molecular identifier. TCRdb analysed the 5' RACE reads with MiXCR anew, one entry per CDR3 protein. The repertoire holds 17,000 or so distinct CDR3 sequences, with approximately 6.2% as singletons.

The sequencing here drew on lung tumor tissue, taken at surgery. The chain has TRBV29-1 and TRBJ1-2, with D unclear. The TCR originated in a male donor with early-stage non-small cell lung cancer. As DNA, the CDR3 is TGCAGCGTCAAAGTCGGAGCTAACTATGGCTACACCTTC. This sequence encodes CSVKVGANYGYTF.